These 22 T cell receptor beta chains share one sample of origin, sequenced in a study of shared clonotypes between healthy human individuals. TCRdb's table, derived via immunoSEQ multiplex PCR, lists solely in-frame clones and lacks some. The sample has about 960,000 clones; over 75% are singletons. Sequenced: memory CD4+ T cells sorted from blood. Subset indicated: CD45RA-negative fraction. Source of these receptors: a man aged 18 to 30 in good health.

This clone was recorded only once. The rearrangement links TRBV25-1 to TRBJ2-2; 11 nucleotides align to TRBD2. The CDR3 loop spans 18 amino acids. The V gene end was trimmed by 4 bases and the J gene end by 5 bases; junction bases not matched to a gene: 12. CDR1 MGHDK and CDR2 SYGVNS come from the germline V gene. CDR3 bases: TGTGCCAGCAGTGGCATGGGGATAGCGGGAGGGAGAACCGGGGAGCTGTTTTTT. This encodes CASSGMGIAGGRTGELFF.

V usage is TRBV10-3 and J usage is TRBJ1-6, with 10 bases fitting TRBD1. V shed 6 bases and J 7 bases; nucleotides not matched to a gene: 6. The CDR3 contains 15 residues. Germline V gene sequence: CDR1 ENHRY, CDR2 SYGVKD. The CDR3 region is CAIRADRGDNSPLHF. CDR3 bases: TGTGCCATCAGGGCGGACAGGGGGGACAATTCACCCCTCCACTTT.

As to this clone: The same CDR3 can be traced to other DNA sequences in this sample. V is TRBV7-3 and J is TRBJ2-5, with D tentatively TRBD2 (5 bases). Germline lookup yields CDR1 SGHTA and CDR2 FQGTGA. V was clipped by 5 bases and J by 1 base, with 8 bases between them. The CDR3 runs to 13 residues. In DNA, the CDR3 is TGTGCCAGCAGCCCGGGATCCCAAGAGACCCAGTACTTC. Residues: CASSPGSQETQYF.

The chain joins TRBV7-8 to TRBJ2-5, with D uncertain. CDR1 and CDR2 (germline): SGHVS, FQNEAQ. The CDR3 contains 14 residues. Trimming pared 1 base from V and 5 bases from J, leaving 11 bases between. This CDR3 is CASSLGSSSETQYF. The CDR3, as DNA: TGTGCCAGCAGCTTAGGGAGTAGCTCGGAGACCCAGTACTTC.

The V and J genes are TRBV10-3 and TRBJ2-2, with a weak D call TRBD1 (6 bases). The CDR3 consists of 14 residues. CDR1 ENHRY and CDR2 SYGVKD come from the germline V gene. Trimming removed 3 bases at V and 5 bases at J, with 10 bases between. For the CDR3, the DNA is TGTGCCATCAGTGATGCAGGGGCAACCGGGGAGCTGTTTTTT. Encoded protein: CAISDAGATGELFF.

The chain's CDR3 is CASSLFRLQETQYF. The DNA of the CDR3 is TGTGCCAGCAGCTTGTTTCGACTCCAAGAGACCCAGTACTTC. The rearrangement joins TRBV5-6 to TRBJ2-5, with unresolved D. The length of the CDR3 is 14 residues. Germline values: CDR1 SGHDT, CDR2 YYEEEE. Trimming cost V 1 base and J 1 base, with 8 bases left between them.

This clone was picked up a small number of times. The sample holds other DNA sequences that translate to the same CDR3. The CDR3 sequence: CASSLGLPNTEAFF. The CDR3 DNA follows: TGTGCCAGCAGCTTAGGATTACCGAACACTGAAGCTTTCTTT. This sequence joins TRBV7-9 and TRBJ1-1; D call uncertain. V was trimmed by 1 base and J by 1 base, leaving 7 bases between them. Germline CDR1 and CDR2: SEHNR and FQNEAQ (reference sequence). The CDR3 covers 14 residues.

A few counts support this clone. The chain uses TRBV6-1 and TRBJ2-5; 12 bases match TRBD2. The V gene end was trimmed by 2 bases and the J gene end by 5 bases; junction bases not matched to a gene: 6. The CDR3 length is 16 residues. Germline V gives CDR1 MNHNS, CDR2 SASEGT. DNA for the CDR3: TGTGCCAGCAGTGAAAGCCTAGCGGGGGGGCTGGAGACCCAGTACTTC. Protein: CASSESLAGGLETQYF.

This clone was counted only a few times. The rearrangement links TRBV6-1 to TRBJ1-2; 7 nucleotides match TRBD1. The CDR3 has 14 amino acids. Germline V gene lookup returns CDR1 MNHNS and CDR2 SASEGT. J was trimmed by 3 bases and V by 6 bases; bases with no gene match: 7. The CDR3, as DNA: TGTGCCAGCAGATACAGGGGTGTTGACTATGGCTACACCTTC. This gives the protein CASRYRGVDYGYTF.

The rearrangement uses TRBV12-5 and TRBJ1-5; D remains ambiguous. The V gene lost 2 bases and the J gene lost 11 bases, with 22 bases spanning the gap. The CDR3 is 16 residues long. Germline CDR1 LGHNT, CDR2 FRNRAP. The chain's CDR3 is CASGLFVHLLEGSQHF. CDR3 bases: TGTGCTAGTGGTTTGTTTGTCCACCTCCTCGAAGGGTCCCAGCATTTT.

V is TRBV25-1 and J is TRBJ2-1; possibly TRBD2 for D (6 bases). The CDR3 consists of 18 residues. Per germline, CDR1 MGHDK and CDR2 SYGVNS. The V end lost 1 base, the J end lost 0 bases, and 16 bases lay between the germline ends. CDR3 sequence reads: CASSEWLGRPSSYNEQFF. The CDR3 nucleotides read TGTGCCAGCAGTGAATGGTTAGGGAGGCCCAGCTCCTACAATGAGCAGTTCTTC.

V is TRBV5-1 and J is TRBJ1-1; 9 nucleotides match TRBD1. From germline, CDR1 is SGHRS and CDR2 YFSETQ. The V gene end was trimmed by 7 bases and the J gene end by 1 base; junction bases not matched to a gene: 11. The CDR3 loop spans 16 amino acids. The CDR3 loop reads CASSLGTGLKNTEAFF. The DNA of the CDR3 is TGCGCCAGCTCCTTAGGGACAGGGTTGAAGAACACTGAAGCTTTCTTT.

This chain links TRBV28 with TRBJ2-2, with 7 bases fitting TRBD1. Germline trimming cut 5 bases from V and 2 bases from J; bases unmatched to any gene: 5. This CDR3 is 15 amino acids long. Per the germline V gene, CDR1 is MDHEN and CDR2 is SYDVKM. CDR3 protein: CASSQRQGNTGELFF. The CDR3 DNA reads TGTGCCAGCAGTCAGCGACAGGGAAACACCGGGGAGCTGTTTTTT.

V and J are TRBV7-2 and TRBJ2-5, with 13 bases matching TRBD2. V dropped 3 bases and J dropped 9; count of bases not matched to a gene: 4. This CDR3 contains 14 residues. The germline gives CDR1 SGHTA, CDR2 FQGNSA. CDR3 loop: CASSFRTSGGPQYF. For the CDR3, the DNA is TGTGCCAGCAGCTTCCGGACTAGCGGGGGCCCCCAGTACTTC. Supplemented by reference TRBV7-2 and TRBJ2-5, the full variable domain reads GAGVSQSPSNKVTEKGKDVELRCDPISGHTALYWYRQSLGQGLEFLIYFQGNSAPDKSGLPSDRFSAERTGGSVSTLTIQRTQQEDSAVYLCASSFRTSGGPQYFGPGTRLLVL.

The V call is TRBV27, the J call TRBJ2-1; TRBD2 might be the D (6 bases). The CDR3 consists of 15 residues. Trimming stripped 6 bases from V and 4 bases from J, with 16 bases between. The germline gives CDR1 MNHEY, CDR2 SMNVEV (reference sequence). The CDR3 sequence is CASSQGTSYYNEQFF. The CDR3 nucleotides are TGTGCCAGCAGCCAAGGGACTTCCTATTACAATGAGCAGTTCTTC.

This clone was counted only a few times. The V call is TRBV28, the J call TRBJ2-5; 10 nucleotides align to TRBD2. Per the germline V gene, CDR1 is MDHEN and CDR2 is SYDVKM. This CDR3 is built from 15 residues. J gave up 0 bases and V 3 bases, and 1 base lay outside the gene matches. The CDR3 coding sequence is TGTGCCAGCAGTTTTACTAGCGGGAACCAAGAGACCCAGTACTTC. Translating it yields CASSFTSGNQETQYF.

J is TRBJ1-1 and V is TRBV5-1; possibly TRBD1 for D (5 bases). CDR1 and CDR2 from the germline V gene are SGHRS and YFSETQ. This CDR3 comprises 12 residues. V lost 2 bases, J lost 7 bases, and 9 bases lay in between. This CDR3 reads CASSLWGIEAFF. In DNA, the CDR3 is TGCGCCAGCAGCTTATGGGGGATTGAAGCTTTCTTT.

The chain uses TRBV9 and TRBJ2-7; D gene ambiguous. Germline V gene data show CDR1 as SGDLS and CDR2 as YYNGEE. With 0 bases removed from V and 0 bases from J, the gap between germline ends came to 10 bases. The CDR3 has 15 amino acids. The CDR3 sequence: CASSVEWAPSYEQYF. CDR3 nucleotide sequence: TGTGCCAGCAGCGTAGAATGGGCCCCCTCCTACGAGCAGTACTTC.

The rearrangement links TRBV6-1 to TRBJ2-2, with TRBD1 matching 8 bases. The CDR3 runs to 15 residues. J was trimmed by 3 bases and V by 6 bases; bases with no gene match: 6. CDR1 MNHNS and CDR2 SASEGT come from the germline V gene. DNA for the CDR3: TGTGCCAGCAGGGTTATGACAGGGGACACCGGGGAGCTGTTTTTT. Translated, it gives CASRVMTGDTGELFF.

The gene calls are TRBV12-5 and TRBJ2-5; D ambiguous. V gave up 6 bases and J gave up 5 bases, with 7 bases separating them. Germline CDR1 is LGHNT and CDR2 is FRNRAP. There are 11 residues in the CDR3. Here the CDR3 DNA reads TGTGCTAGTGGGGAGATGGAGACCCAGTACTTC. The encoded protein is CASGEMETQYF.

The CDR3 region is CASSMKQGYNQPQHF. In nucleotides, the CDR3 is TGTGCCAGTAGTATGAAGCAGGGGTACAATCAGCCCCAGCATTTT. The chain joins TRBV19 to TRBJ1-5, with D tentatively TRBD1 (6 bases). Between the trimmed V and J ends, which lost 3 bases and 3 bases, there was a span of 12 bases. This CDR3 spans 15 amino acids. In germline, CDR1 is LNHDA, CDR2 SQIVND (reference sequence).

The J gene is TRBJ2-5, the V gene TRBV7-2; D unclear. The ends were cut back, 8 bases at V and 2 bases at J, with 15 bases in the middle. Germline values: CDR1 SGHTA, CDR2 FQGNSA. The CDR3 runs 14 residues. This CDR3 reads CASARVVRQETQYF. The CDR3, as DNA: TGTGCCAGCGCGCGCGTCGTCAGGCAAGAGACCCAGTACTTC.